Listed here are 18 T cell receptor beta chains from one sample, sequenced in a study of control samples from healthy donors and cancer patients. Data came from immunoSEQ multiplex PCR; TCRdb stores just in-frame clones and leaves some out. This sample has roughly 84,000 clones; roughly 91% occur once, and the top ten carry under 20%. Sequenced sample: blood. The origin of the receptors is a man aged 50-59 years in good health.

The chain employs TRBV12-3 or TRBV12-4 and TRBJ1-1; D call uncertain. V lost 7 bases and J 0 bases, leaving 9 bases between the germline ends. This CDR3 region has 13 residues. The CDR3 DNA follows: TGTGCCAGCACCGCCCCCATGAACACTGAAGCTTTCTTT. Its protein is CASTAPMNTEAFF.

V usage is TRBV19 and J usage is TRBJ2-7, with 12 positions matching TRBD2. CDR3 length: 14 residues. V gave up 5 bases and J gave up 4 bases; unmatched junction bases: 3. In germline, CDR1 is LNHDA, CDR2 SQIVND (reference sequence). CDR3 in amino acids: CASSGLAGSYEQYF. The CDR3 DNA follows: TGTGCCAGTAGTGGACTAGCGGGATCTTACGAGCAGTACTTC. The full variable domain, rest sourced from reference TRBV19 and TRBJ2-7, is DGGITQSPKYLFRKEGQNVTLSCEQNLNHDAMYWYRQDPGQGLRLIYYSQIVNDFQKGDIAEGYSVSREKKESFPLTVTSAQKNPTAFYLCASSGLAGSYEQYFGPGTRLTVT.

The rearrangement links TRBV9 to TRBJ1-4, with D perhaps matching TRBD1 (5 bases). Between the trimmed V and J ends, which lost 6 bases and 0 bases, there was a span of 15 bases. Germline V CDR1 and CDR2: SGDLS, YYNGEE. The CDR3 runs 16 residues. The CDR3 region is CASTRWDFATNEKLFF. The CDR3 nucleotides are TGTGCCAGCACACGGTGGGACTTTGCAACTAATGAAAAACTGTTTTTT. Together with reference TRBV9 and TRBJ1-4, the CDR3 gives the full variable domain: DSGVTQTPKHLITATGQRVTLRCSPRSGDLSVYWYQQSLDQGLQFLIQYYNGEERAKGNILERFSAQQFPDLHSELNLSSLELGDSALYFCASTRWDFATNEKLFFGSGTQLSVL.

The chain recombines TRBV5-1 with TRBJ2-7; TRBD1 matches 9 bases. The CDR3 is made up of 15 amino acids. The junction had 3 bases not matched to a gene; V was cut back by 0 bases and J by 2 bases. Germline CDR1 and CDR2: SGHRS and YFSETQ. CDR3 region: CASSLAGTGTYEQYF. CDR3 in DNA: TGCGCCAGCAGCTTGGCCGGGACAGGGACCTACGAGCAGTACTTC.

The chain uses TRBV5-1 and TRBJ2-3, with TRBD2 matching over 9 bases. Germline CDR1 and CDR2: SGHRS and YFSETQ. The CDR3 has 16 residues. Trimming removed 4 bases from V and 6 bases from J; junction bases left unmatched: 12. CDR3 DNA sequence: TGCGCCAGCAGCGCTAGCGGGGCCTCGCATTTGGATACGCAGTATTTT. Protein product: CASSASGASHLDTQYF. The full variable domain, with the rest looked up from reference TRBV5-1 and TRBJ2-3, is KAGVTQTPRYLIKTRGQQVTLSCSPISGHRSVSWYQQTPGQGLQFLFEYFSETQRNKGNFPGRFSGRQFSNSRSEMNVSTLELGDSALYLCASSASGASHLDTQYFGPGTRLTVL.

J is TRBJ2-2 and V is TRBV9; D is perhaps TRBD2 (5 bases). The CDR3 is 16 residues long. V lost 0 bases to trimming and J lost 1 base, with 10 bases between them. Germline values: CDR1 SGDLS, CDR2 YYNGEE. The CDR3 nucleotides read TGTGCCAGCAGCGTAGGAGGGCACCTGAACACCGGGGAGCTGTTTTTT. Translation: CASSVGGHLNTGELFF. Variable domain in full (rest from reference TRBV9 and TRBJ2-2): DSGVTQTPKHLITATGQRVTLRCSPRSGDLSVYWYQQSLDQGLQFLIQYYNGEERAKGNILERFSAQQFPDLHSELNLSSLELGDSALYFCASSVGGHLNTGELFFGEGSRLTVL.

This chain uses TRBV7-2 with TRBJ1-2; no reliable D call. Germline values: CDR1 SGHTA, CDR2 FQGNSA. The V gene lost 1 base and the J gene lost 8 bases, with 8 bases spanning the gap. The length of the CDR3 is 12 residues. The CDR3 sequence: CASSLDLKGYTF. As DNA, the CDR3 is TGTGCCAGCAGCTTAGACCTTAAAGGCTACACCTTC.

This chain's CDR3 is CASSHPGQGGEKLFF. CDR3 nucleotide sequence: TGTGCCAGCAGCCACCCCGGACAGGGGGGCGAAAAACTGTTTTTT. The V call is TRBV6-5, the J call TRBJ1-4; TRBD1 matches 10 bases. This CDR3 is 15 amino acids long. CDR1 MNHEY and CDR2 SVGAGI come from the germline V gene. After removal of 6 bases from V and 8 bases from J, the junction contained 9 bases not matched to a gene.

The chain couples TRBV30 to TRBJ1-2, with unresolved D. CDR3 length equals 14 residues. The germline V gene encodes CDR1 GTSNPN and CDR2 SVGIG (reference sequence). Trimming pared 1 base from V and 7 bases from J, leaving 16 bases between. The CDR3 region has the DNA TGTGCCTGGAGTGCGGGGAGCCGGTGGAGTGGCTACACCTTC. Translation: CAWSAGSRWSGYTF.

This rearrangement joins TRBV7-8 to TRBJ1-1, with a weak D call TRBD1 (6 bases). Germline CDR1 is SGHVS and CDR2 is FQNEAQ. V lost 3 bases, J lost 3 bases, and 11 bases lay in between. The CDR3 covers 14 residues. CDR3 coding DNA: TGTGCCAGCAGCTTCACAGGGCGGGACACTGAAGCTTTCTTT. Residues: CASSFTGRDTEAFF.

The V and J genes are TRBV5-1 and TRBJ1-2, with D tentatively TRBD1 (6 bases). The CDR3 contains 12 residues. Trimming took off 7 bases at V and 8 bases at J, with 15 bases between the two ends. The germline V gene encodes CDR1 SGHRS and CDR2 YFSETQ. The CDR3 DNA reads TGCGCCAGCGGTAGGGGGGACGGCGGCTACACCTTC. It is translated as CASGRGDGGYTF.

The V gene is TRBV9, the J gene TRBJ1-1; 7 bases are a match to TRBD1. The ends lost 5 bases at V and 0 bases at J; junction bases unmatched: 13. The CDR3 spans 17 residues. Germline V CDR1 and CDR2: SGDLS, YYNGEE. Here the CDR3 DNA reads TGTGCCAGCAGTGCTGACAGGGATTTTTACATGAACACTGAAGCTTTCTTT. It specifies CASSADRDFYMNTEAFF.

The CDR3 DNA follows: TGTGCCAGCTCTGAAGGACAGTCGTCTGAAAAACTGTTTTTT. Translation: CASSEGQSSEKLFF. The V and J genes are TRBV18 and TRBJ1-4, with D perhaps matching TRBD1 (6 bases). In germline, CDR1 is KGHSH, CDR2 LQKENI. The CDR3 is made up of 14 amino acids. The ends were cut back, 6 bases at V and 7 bases at J, with 15 bases in the middle.

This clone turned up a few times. The CDR3 loop is CASSPRGSSYNSPLHF. As DNA, the CDR3 is TGTGCCAGTAGTCCTCGAGGAAGCTCCTATAATTCACCCCTCCACTTT. The V call is TRBV19, the J call TRBJ1-6; D gene uncertain. Germline CDR1 LNHDA, CDR2 SQIVND (reference sequence). The CDR3 is made up of 16 amino acids. V lost 5 bases to trimming and J lost 0 bases, with 11 bases between them.

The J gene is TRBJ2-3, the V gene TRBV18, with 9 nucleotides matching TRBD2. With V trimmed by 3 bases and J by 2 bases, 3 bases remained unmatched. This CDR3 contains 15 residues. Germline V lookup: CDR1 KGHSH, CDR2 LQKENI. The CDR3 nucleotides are TGTGCCAGCTCACCCCGCGGGGGGGACACAGATACGCAGTATTTT. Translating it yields CASSPRGGDTDTQYF.

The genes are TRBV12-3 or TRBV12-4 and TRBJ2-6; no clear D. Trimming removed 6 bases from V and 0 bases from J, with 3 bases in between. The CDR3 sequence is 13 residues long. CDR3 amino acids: CASRPSGANVLTF. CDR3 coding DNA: TGTGCCAGCAGGCCCTCTGGGGCCAACGTCCTGACTTTC.

The CDR3 protein is CASSQREQRNTEAFF. The CDR3 DNA follows: TGCGCCAGCAGCCAACGGGAGCAGCGGAACACTGAAGCTTTCTTT. The chain uses TRBV4-1 and TRBJ1-1; no reliable D call. Germline CDR1 reads MGHRA; CDR2 reads YSYEKL. V gave up 2 bases and J gave up 1 base, with 11 bases separating them. The length of the CDR3 is 15 residues.

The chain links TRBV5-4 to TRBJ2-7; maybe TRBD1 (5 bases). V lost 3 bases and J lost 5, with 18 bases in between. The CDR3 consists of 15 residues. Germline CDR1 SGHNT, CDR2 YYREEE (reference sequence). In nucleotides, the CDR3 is TGTGCCAGCAGCTCCGGACACCTTTCCGAGGACGAGCAGTACTTC. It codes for CASSSGHLSEDEQYF.